These 18 T cell receptor beta chains were sequenced from one sample in a study of monozygotic twins with inflammatory bowel disease (dated by TCRdb to the late 2010s). Library construction relied on 5' RACE. Sequenced on an Illumina HiSeq 2500. After the reads were reprocessed by TCRdb, one entry was made per CDR3 protein sequence, with no DNA. Per the sample table, the count is over 150,000 distinct CDR3 sequences. Of the sample, 2% to 3% is held by the ten largest clones. Sequenced: blood. These receptors originate from a human donor with ulcerative colitis or Crohn's disease, or a healthy co-twin of an affected twin (not recorded which).

This rearrangement joins TRBV25-1 to TRBJ2-1; TCRdb selects TRBD1, and the lack of DNA leaves this call unchecked. Per germline, CDR1 MGHDK and CDR2 SYGVNS. The CDR3 covers 15 residues. The CDR3 spells CASSSSSGTGDEQFF.

This chain uses TRBV5-1 with TRBJ2-7; lacking DNA, the TRBD1 call made by TCRdb goes unchecked. Germline V lookup: CDR1 SGHRS, CDR2 YFSETQ. The length of the CDR3 is 16 residues. CDR3 residues: CASSLVAGTEPYEQYF.

The chain links TRBV6-5 to TRBJ1-1; without DNA, the TCRdb call of TRBD1 cannot be checked. There are 16 residues in the CDR3. Germline V gene data show CDR1 as MNHEY and CDR2 as SVGAGI. CDR3 amino acids: CASSYLFDSPNTEAFF.

This chain connects TRBV5-1 to TRBJ1-2. Germline lookup yields CDR1 SGHRS and CDR2 YFSETQ. The CDR3 length is 14 residues. The CDR3 reads CASSQTNDDYGYTF.

V usage is TRBV11-2 and J usage is TRBJ2-1; without DNA, the TCRdb call of TRBD1 cannot be checked. Germline V gives CDR1 SGHAT, CDR2 FQNNGV. The CDR3 covers 19 residues. This chain's CDR3 is CASSPWTGGDGSSYNEQFF.

The chain carries TRBV12-3 or TRBV12-4 and TRBJ2-1; the TCRdb D gene call, TRBD2, has no DNA to confirm it. The CDR3 is made up of 14 amino acids. The CDR3 sequence is CASSERVLDGEQFF.

V gene TRBV24-1 combines with J gene TRBJ2-1. The CDR3 totals 17 residues. Germline V gives CDR1 KGHDR, CDR2 SFDVKD. Here the CDR3 reads CATSDYPGRSSYNEQFF.

The CDR3 protein is CSAVPGLAGDTYEQYF. The chain couples TRBV20-1 to TRBJ2-7; the D call of TRBD2 rests on TCRdb alone, since no DNA is present to check it. Germline loops: CDR1 DFQATT, CDR2 SNEGSKA (reference sequence). The CDR3 spans 16 residues.

The V call is TRBV9, the J call TRBJ2-5. The CDR3 has 15 residues. Germline CDR1 reads SGDLS; CDR2 reads YYNGEE. The CDR3 is CASSVSGFGQETQYF.

The chain couples TRBV11-2 to TRBJ2-1. CDR1 and CDR2 (germline): SGHAT, FQNNGV. The CDR3 contains 16 residues. The CDR3 protein is CASSSSVTGSGNEQFF.

This chain joins TRBV7-8 and TRBJ2-1; the TRBD2 assignment by TCRdb is unverifiable without DNA. Germline V gene lookup returns CDR1 SGHVS and CDR2 FQNEAQ. CDR3 length equals 16 residues. This chain's CDR3 is CASSSRLAVNYNEQFF.

This chain links TRBV28 with TRBJ2-1; TCRdb selects TRBD2, and the lack of DNA leaves this call unchecked. This CDR3 region has 11 residues. Germline assignment: CDR1 MDHEN and CDR2 SYDVKM. CDR3 loop: CASKRGGEQFF.

V and J are TRBV10-3 and TRBJ1-5. This CDR3 contains 14 residues. Per germline, CDR1 ENHRY and CDR2 SYGVKD. CDR3 amino acids: CAISDEARGQPQHF.

The V and J genes are TRBV3-1 and TRBJ2-1; without DNA, the TCRdb call of TRBD2 cannot be checked. This CDR3 spans 15 amino acids. Germline V CDR1 and CDR2: LGHDT, YNNKEL (reference sequence). This chain's CDR3 is CASSQGTSGNAEQFF.

The chain links TRBV5-1 to TRBJ2-2. Germline values: CDR1 SGHRS, CDR2 YFSETQ. The CDR3 contains 12 residues. CDR3 protein: CASKNMPGELFF.

CDR3 region: CASSLDGSLGGYTF. The chain is built from TRBV5-1 and TRBJ1-2. Germline assignment: CDR1 SGHRS and CDR2 YFSETQ. This CDR3 comprises 14 residues.

The chain links TRBV7-2 to TRBJ1-6; the D call from TCRdb, TRBD1, cannot be confirmed without DNA. The CDR3 sequence is 15 residues long. The V gene's germline CDR1 is SGHTA and CDR2 FQGNSA. The CDR3 sequence is CASSFRDSHFSPLHF.

This chain links TRBV20-1 with TRBJ2-1; with no DNA, the TCRdb D assignment of TRBD2 cannot be verified. This CDR3 contains 14 residues. CDR1 is DFQATT, CDR2 SNEGSKA, per germline (reference sequence). The CDR3 sequence is CSARGPSRSNEQFF.